Here is one T cell receptor (beta chain) with its context. No antigen is known for it. The sample holds no much larger clone one base away, and base qualities are not on file. Reading the label with the study, this specimen's time point is: baseline before first vaccination. Vaccinee samples came from UK trials COV001 and COV002, including a single-blind randomized controlled phase 2/3 trial of AZD1222 (ChAdOx1 nCoV-19) in healthy adults. For TCRbeta chain sequencing, PBMC samples from trial participants were taken at day 0 and at day 28 after the second dose. The data originate from a study of T cell responses to AZD1222 COVID-19 vaccine (dated by TCRdb to the early 2020s). Looking at the study overall: Because spike-specific TCR depth and breadth did not differ between the two schedules, AZD1222 recipients who got a second dose at roughly 4 weeks were pooled with those who got a second dose at roughly 12 weeks. TCR sequencing covered more than 230 trial participants: 207 given two doses of AZD1222 and 26 given two doses of MenACWY control vaccine. Trial participants were enrolled by age into 18-55, 56-69 and 70-plus year subgroups, with approximately 150, 30 and 60 TCR-sequenced participants respectively. General conclusions and limits of the study: The 56-69-year group was small, and its depth increase did not reach significance, likely because of low power. The vaccine-associated CD4 TCRs covered the entire spike protein, and the dominant responses fell in regions 160-218 and 743-854. Reportedly, close to half of the unique spike-specific TCRs recognized epitopes lying outside the regions that are mutated in the B.1.351 and B.1.1.7 variants. Because no day 14 peak-response samples were available, repertoires were characterized only after the peak T cell response. Conclusions about previously exposed vaccinees are limited, since just five or six AZD1222 recipients were seropositive for SARS-CoV-2 at baseline. Most participants were white British and females outnumbered males, and the authors suggested that clonal diversity may have been underestimated. After two AZD1222 doses, both the breadth and the depth of spike-specific TCRs were significantly higher than at day 0 and than in MenACWY recipients.

The CDR3 runs 16 residues from the cysteine to the phenylalanine. Only CDR3 DNA remains: 48 bases, in frame from the first base. CDR1 is given as SGHTA and CDR2 as FQGNSA, both from the germline V gene. Cut back by 3 bases and 0 bases, the V and J ends lie 12 bases apart. The CDR3 regions of human TCRbeta chains were analyzed by immunosequencing. For the original study's pipeline: TCRs in the repertoires were compared against a reference library of SARS-CoV-2-specific TCRs that had been generated with the MIRA antigen-specificity platform. Breadth meant the fraction of unique TCRs that were SARS-CoV-2-associated, whereas depth meant the fraction of total T cells that were SARS-CoV-2-associated. Using the MIRA data, every spike-specific TCR was mapped to the spike region that the TCR reacted to and assigned to either a CD4 or a CD8 class. Log10-transformed breadth and depth values were compared by one-way ANOVA with Sidak's multiple comparisons tests. TCRdb stores this immuneACCESS table with in-frame sequences only. Part of the clones is absent; in the studies checked, under half of the shortfall reflects unresolved V genes, and no reason is known for the rest. The V and J calls and clone size come from that table; D and trimming were worked out from the DNA. This sample lists over 150,000 clones; about nine tenths were detected once. In total, the top ten clones hold less than 3% of the sample.

The receptor's source is an adult in good health. The rearranged chain carries TRBV7-2 and TRBJ2-4; the D gene is possibly TRBD1 or TRBD2, with 6 bases matching each. Sequences were derived from peripheral blood, sampled on day 0 of AZD1222 vaccination. The DNA is as follows: TGTGCCAGCAGCTTTAGGGGGACTCTAGCCAAAAACATTCAGTACTTC. Its amino acids are CASSFRGTLAKNIQYF. The CDR3 plus the reference TRBV7-2 and TRBJ2-4 genes for the other parts give the full variable domain: GAGVSQSPSNKVTEKGKDVELRCDPISGHTALYWYRQSLGQGLEFLIYFQGNSAPDKSGLPSDRFSAERTGGSVSTLTIQRTQQEDSAVYLCASSFRGTLAKNIQYFGAGTRLSVL.